Presented here are 32 T cell receptor beta chains from one specimen sequenced in a study of T and B cells in COVID-19 patients (dated by TCRdb to about 2020). Genomic DNA extracted from blood, in amounts of roughly 240-550 ng, served as the starting material for amplifying TRB repertoires. Instrument on record: Illumina MiSeq. Multiplex PCR with BIOMED2 TRB-A/B primer pools was used to amplify TRB rearrangements. Using fastp trimming at Q25 and MiXCR clonotype assembly, TCRdb reanalyzed the public sequencing data and kept in-frame beta chains. Rows matching on CDR3 protein sequence are summarized as one entry with the most common DNA and genes. Present in this sample are thousands of distinct CDR3 sequences, around 27% of which were seen just once. Clones ranked in the top ten supply 25% to 30% of the sample. The material sequenced was blood. The receptors come from a human donor who had recovered from COVID-19.

This clonotype has ten or more counts. This chain uses TRBV6-5 with TRBJ1-5, with 8 nucleotides matching TRBD1. Germline V gene lookup returns CDR1 MNHEY and CDR2 SVGAGI. CDR3 length: 13 residues. Trimming cost V 6 bases and J 8 bases; bases outside gene matches: 6. CDR3 sequence reads: CASRVTGDKPQHF. CDR3 DNA sequence: TGTGCCAGCAGGGTGACAGGGGACAAGCCCCAGCATTTT.

This clonotype came up a few times. The V call is TRBV7-9, the J call TRBJ2-7, with D tentatively TRBD1 (5 bases). The CDR3 runs 15 residues. Deletions cut 1 base from V and 2 bases from J, with 12 bases between. CDR1 and CDR2 from the germline V gene are SEHNR and FQNEAQ (reference sequence). The CDR3 loop reads CASSLVTGKTYEQYF. For the CDR3, the DNA is TGTGCCAGCAGCTTAGTAACAGGAAAGACCTACGAGCAGTACTTC.

This clonotype is termed medium-sized. CDR3 in amino acids: CASSYSGSRGRDGYTF. CDR3 coding DNA: TGTGCCAGCAGTTACTCGGGAAGTAGGGGCAGGGATGGCTACACCTTC. This chain connects TRBV6-5 to TRBJ1-2; a weak D match, TRBD1 (5 bases). The CDR3 has 16 amino acids. Trimming removed 0 bases at V and 6 bases at J, with 17 bases between. CDR1 MNHEY and CDR2 SVGAGI come from the germline V gene.

This clonotype qualifies as medium-sized. The V call is TRBV19, the J call TRBJ2-7, with unresolved D. Deletions cut 4 bases from V and 0 bases from J, with 10 bases between. Germline V lookup: CDR1 LNHDA, CDR2 SQIVND (reference sequence). The CDR3 sequence is 14 residues long. CDR3: CASSTFGSSYEQYF. For the CDR3, the DNA is TGTGCCAGTAGTACCTTTGGAAGCTCCTACGAGCAGTACTTC.

The gene calls are TRBV30 and TRBJ1-1; a weak D match, TRBD1 (6 bases). The CDR3 has 13 amino acids. The V end lost 4 bases, the J end lost 1 base, and 10 bases lay between the germline ends. The germline V gene has CDR1 GTSNPN and CDR2 SVGIG (reference sequence). CDR3 bases: TGTGCCTGGAAACAGGGAGGGAACACTGAAGCTTTCTTT. Translated, it gives CAWKQGGNTEAFF.

The V call is TRBV5-5, the J call TRBJ2-7, with 12 bases identical to TRBD2. Unmatched junction bases numbered 13, after V lost 6 bases and J lost 6 bases. There are 16 residues in the CDR3. Per germline, CDR1 SGHKS and CDR2 YYEKEE (reference sequence). CDR3 coding DNA: TGTGCCAGCAAGGGAGGTCTAGCGGGGGGGCCTGGCGAGCAGTACTTC. Translating it yields CASKGGLAGGPGEQYF. Full variable domain (rest looked up from reference TRBV5-5 and TRBJ2-7): DAGVTQSPTHLIKTRGQQVTLRCSPISGHKSVSWYQQVLGQGPQFIFQYYEKEERGRGNFPDRFSARQFPNYSSELNVNALLLGDSALYLCASKGGLAGGPGEQYFGPGTRLTVT.

V usage is TRBV5-1 and J usage is TRBJ2-2; no clear D. The V gene's germline CDR1 is SGHRS and CDR2 YFSETQ. The length of the CDR3 is 16 residues. The V gene lost 7 bases and the J gene lost 6 bases, with 22 bases spanning the gap. CDR3 in DNA: TGCGCCAGCTCTTCGCCGACCCCCGAGTTCGCCGGGGAGCTGTTTTTT. As protein: CASSSPTPEFAGELFF.

This clonotype is labeled medium-sized. The rearrangement uses TRBV29-1 and TRBJ2-2; TRBD1 might be the D (6 bases). In germline, CDR1 is SQVTM, CDR2 ANQGSEA. The CDR3 length is 14 residues. V lost 3 bases to trimming and J lost 6 bases, with 14 bases between them. As DNA, the CDR3 is TGCAGCGTTGATCCACAGGGCGGCGCCGGGGAGCTGTTTTTT. Translating gives CSVDPQGGAGELFF.

Sample share makes this clonotype medium-sized. This rearrangement joins TRBV19 to TRBJ2-3; perhaps TRBD1 as D (7 bases). Trimming cost V 4 bases and J 3 bases, with 17 bases left between them. Germline V CDR1 and CDR2: LNHDA, SQIVND (reference sequence). There are 16 residues in the CDR3. In DNA, the CDR3 is TGTGCCAGTAGTAGGAGGGGACAGATATCTACAGATACGCAGTATTTT. This encodes CASSRRGQISTDTQYF.

By sample share, this clonotype is medium-sized. The chain employs TRBV6-5 and TRBJ1-2; D remains unclear. This CDR3 is built from 14 residues. CDR1 MNHEY and CDR2 SVGAGI come from the germline V gene. V lost 0 bases, J lost 6 bases, and 11 bases lay in between. Here the CDR3 reads CASSYSLQRDGYTF. The DNA for the CDR3 is TGTGCCAGCAGTTACTCGCTACAGAGGGATGGCTACACCTTC.

V and J are TRBV27 and TRBJ2-7; a possible D gene is TRBD1 (5 bases). This CDR3 contains 15 residues. Trimming left V 6 bases short and J 4 bases short, with 19 bases between. Germline V CDR1 and CDR2: MNHEY, SMNVEV (reference sequence). The CDR3 DNA reads as TGTGCCAGCAGCTTCCTTGCCCAGGGTTCGTACGAGCAGTACTTC. The encoded protein is CASSFLAQGSYEQYF.

This clonotype was detected only once. This rearrangement joins TRBV19 to TRBJ1-3; possibly TRBD1 for D (5 bases). CDR1 is LNHDA, CDR2 SQIVND, per germline (reference sequence). V was clipped by 5 bases and J by 4 bases, with 18 bases between them. There are 16 residues in the CDR3. The CDR3 nucleotides are TGTGCCAGTAGTGCCCGGACACGTATGAGGGGAAACACCATATATTTT. Protein: CASSARTRMRGNTIYF.

CDR3 loop: CASSPGGNTEAFF. As DNA, the CDR3 is TGTGCCAGCTCACCAGGGGGGAACACTGAAGCTTTCTTT. The chain recombines TRBV6-5 with TRBJ1-1; 7 bases match TRBD1. Per the germline V gene, CDR1 is MNHEY and CDR2 is SVGAGI. The CDR3 has 13 amino acids. Trimming cost V 8 bases and J 1 base; bases outside gene matches: 4.

The CDR3, as DNA: TGTGCCACCAGTACTAGTGGCTATGGCTACACCTTC. This translates into CATSTSGYGYTF. The J gene is TRBJ1-2, the V gene TRBV24-1; no firm D call. This CDR3 region has 12 residues. Trimming cost V 6 bases and J 4 bases, with 8 bases left between them. The V gene's germline CDR1 is KGHDR and CDR2 SFDVKD.

This rearrangement joins TRBV30 to TRBJ1-1; D not resolved. The CDR3 loop spans 11 amino acids. Trimming took off 3 bases at V and 10 bases at J, with 12 bases between the two ends. Germline CDR1 GTSNPN, CDR2 SVGIG (reference sequence). CDR3 bases: TGTGCCTGGAGGTTTGACGGGCGAGCTTTCTTT. The encoded protein is CAWRFDGRAFF.

By share of the sample, this clonotype is medium-sized. This chain connects TRBV6-5 to TRBJ1-6; 8 nucleotides align to TRBD1. This CDR3 contains 16 residues. Unmatched junction bases numbered 8, after V lost 5 bases and J lost 5 bases. Germline CDR1 and CDR2: MNHEY and SVGAGI. CDR3 sequence (DNA): TGTGCCAGCAGTACCGGACAGGGAGTCCATAATTCACCCCTCCACTTT. It codes for CASSTGQGVHNSPLHF.

This clonotype is medium-sized (0.01 to 0.1%). The chain is built from TRBV18 and TRBJ2-1, with D possibly called TRBD1 or TRBD2 (6 bases each). Germline loops: CDR1 KGHSH, CDR2 LQKENI. The germline V and J ends were trimmed by 2 bases and 6 bases, with 8 bases remaining between them. The CDR3 length is 13 residues. CDR3 residues: CASSPGGGNEQFF. DNA for the CDR3: TGTGCCAGCTCACCAGGAGGGGGCAATGAGCAGTTCTTC.

This clonotype was counted at least ten times. The gene calls are TRBV6-2 or TRBV6-3 and TRBJ2-7; no clear D gene. Trimming took 2 bases from V and 1 from J, leaving 6 bases between them. Germline CDR1 and CDR2: MNHEY and SVGEGT. The length of the CDR3 is 13 residues. The CDR3 DNA reads as TGTGCCAGCAGTTACACCAATTCCTACGAGCAGTACTTC. Protein: CASSYTNSYEQYF.

The rearrangement uses TRBV18 and TRBJ2-7, with 7 nucleotides matching TRBD1. Germline V lookup: CDR1 KGHSH, CDR2 LQKENI. V gave up 0 bases and J gave up 3 bases; unmatched junction bases: 2. The CDR3 extends over 14 amino acids. In nucleotides, the CDR3 is TGTGCCAGCTCACCACCGGGACAGCTCTACGAGCAGTACTTC. Protein product: CASSPPGQLYEQYF.

J is TRBJ2-3 and V is TRBV7-2, with 7 bases aligning to TRBD2. Looked up from germline, CDR1 is SGHTA and CDR2 is FQGNSA. The trim removed 1 base at V and 3 bases at J, leaving 4 bases unmatched. The CDR3 contains 15 residues. The CDR3 here is CASSLDGTTTDTQYF. CDR3 DNA: TGTGCCAGCAGCTTAGATGGGACTACGACAGATACGCAGTATTTT.

Ten or more counts support this clonotype. V and J are TRBV15 and TRBJ1-2; TRBD1 aligns across 10 bases. Germline V lookup: CDR1 LNHNV, CDR2 YYDKDF (reference sequence). The CDR3 has 16 amino acids. With V trimmed by 1 base and J by 5 bases, 7 bases remained unmatched. The CDR3 DNA reads TGTGCCACCAGCAGAGGAGGGACAGGGGTTCTGTATGGCTACACCTTC. It yields the protein CATSRGGTGVLYGYTF.

By sample fraction, this clonotype is medium-sized. The V and J genes are TRBV6-6 and TRBJ2-2; D is ambiguous. Germline V gives CDR1 MNHNY, CDR2 SVGAGI (reference sequence). CDR3 length equals 14 residues. V was shortened by 2 bases and J by 4 bases, with 8 bases between the two germline ends. This chain's CDR3 is CASSYGASTGELFF. DNA of the CDR3: TGTGCCAGCAGTTACGGAGCAAGCACCGGGGAGCTGTTTTTT.

This clonotype was found a few times. This chain links TRBV4-3 with TRBJ1-2, with 7 bases aligning to TRBD1. The CDR3 extends over 16 amino acids. Germline-derived CDR1 and CDR2 are LGHNA and YSLEER. The junction had 6 bases not matched to a gene; V was cut back by 0 bases and J by 2 bases. CDR3 DNA: TGCGCCAGCAGCCAAGATAGGAGGGGGCGAAACTATGGCTACACCTTC. Translating it yields CASSQDRRGRNYGYTF.

This clonotype is medium-sized in the sample. The rearrangement uses TRBV18 and TRBJ2-3, with no clear D. This CDR3 comprises 11 residues. The germline V and J ends were trimmed by 1 base and 5 bases, with 1 base remaining between them. Germline V gene sequence: CDR1 KGHSH, CDR2 LQKENI. CDR3 coding DNA: TGTGCCAGCTCACCACAAGATACGCAGTATTTT. Amino acids: CASSPQDTQYF.

The chain has TRBV12-3 or TRBV12-4 and TRBJ2-2; D is unresolved. This CDR3 comprises 14 residues. The V and J ends lost 2 bases and 0 bases respectively, with 4 bases between them. CDR3 in amino acids: CASSLTPNTGELFF. The CDR3 DNA sequence: TGTGCCAGCAGTTTAACTCCGAACACCGGGGAGCTGTTTTTT.

About this clonotype itself: Being one base from a much bigger clone, this may be a read error. V and J are TRBV15 and TRBJ2-7; tentative D call: TRBD1 (7 bases). Trimming left V 0 bases short and J 5 bases short, with 14 bases between. The germline V gene encodes CDR1 LNHNV and CDR2 YYDKDF (reference sequence). The length of the CDR3 is 15 residues. This chain's CDR3 is CATSRDLDREDEQYF. CDR3 DNA: TGTGCCACCAGCAGAGATCTAGACAGGGAGGACGAGCAGTACTTC.

This clonotype was seen ten or more times. The chain carries TRBV5-4 and TRBJ2-3; 13 nucleotides match TRBD2. Losses at the gene ends were 4 bases for V and 7 bases for J; bases not matched to a gene: 9. CDR1 is SGHNT, CDR2 YYREEE, per germline (reference sequence). This CDR3 is built from 16 residues. Here the CDR3 reads CASSDRTSGSMYTQYF. In DNA, the CDR3 is TGTGCCAGCAGCGACCGGACTAGCGGGAGTATGTATACGCAGTATTTT.

This clonotype is deemed medium-sized. This sequence joins TRBV6-2 or TRBV6-3 and TRBJ2-2; D call uncertain. Germline values: CDR1 MNHEY, CDR2 SVGEGT. The CDR3 contains 14 residues. Between the trimmed V and J ends, which lost 4 bases and 4 bases, there was a span of 10 bases. Here the CDR3 reads CASSLSGITGELFF. The CDR3 DNA reads TGTGCCAGCAGTTTGAGTGGGATCACCGGGGAGCTGTTTTTT.

In DNA, the CDR3 is TGTGCCAGCAGTTTGGACGCCTACAATGAGCAGTTCTTC. Translation gives CASSLDAYNEQFF. The genes are TRBV28 and TRBJ2-1; D gene ambiguous. Germline V gives CDR1 MDHEN, CDR2 SYDVKM. The CDR3 covers 13 residues. V gave up 3 bases and J gave up 2 bases, with 5 bases separating them. The whole variable domain, remainder taken from reference TRBV28 and TRBJ2-1, is DVKVTQSSRYLVKRTGEKVFLECVQDMDHENMFWYRQDPGLGLRLIYFSYDVKMKEKGDIPEGYSVSREKKERFSLILESASTNQTSMYLCASSLDAYNEQFFGPGTRLTVL.

This chain joins TRBV19 and TRBJ2-5; tentatively, D is TRBD1 or TRBD2 (6 bases each). The germline V gene has CDR1 LNHDA and CDR2 SQIVND (reference sequence). With 6 bases removed from V and 8 bases from J, the gap between germline ends came to 19 bases. The length of the CDR3 is 14 residues. The CDR3 DNA follows: TGTGCCAGTAGCCGTTCTAGCGCCGGGGGCACCCAGTACTTC. The encoded protein is CASSRSSAGGTQYF. Based on the CDR3 plus reference TRBV19 and TRBJ2-5, the full variable domain is DGGITQSPKYLFRKEGQNVTLSCEQNLNHDAMYWYRQDPGQGLRLIYYSQIVNDFQKGDIAEGYSVSREKKESFPLTVTSAQKNPTAFYLCASSRSSAGGTQYFGPGTRLLVL.

In this sample, this clonotype turned up a few times. The rearrangement uses TRBV6-2 or TRBV6-3 and TRBJ2-5, with TRBD1 identical over 8 bases. This CDR3 has 15 amino acids. The germline gives CDR1 MNHEY, CDR2 SVGEGT. The V and J ends lost 4 bases and 5 bases, in that order; junction bases with no gene match: 9. CDR3 in amino acids: CASSSFRTGSETQYF. The DNA of the CDR3 is TGTGCCAGCAGTTCCTTTCGGACAGGGAGCGAGACCCAGTACTTC.

Within the sample, this clonotype is medium-sized. The chain links TRBV19 to TRBJ2-3; 7 nucleotides agree with TRBD1. The germline CDR1 and CDR2 sequences are LNHDA and SQIVND (reference sequence). CDR3 length equals 14 residues. The junction had 6 bases not matched to a gene; V was cut back by 4 bases and J by 5 bases. CDR3 in amino acids: CASSTQGPRDTQYF. For the CDR3, the DNA is TGTGCCAGTAGTACACAGGGGCCACGAGATACGCAGTATTTT.